The present T cell receptor (beta chain) was sequenced within a study of blood T cell repertoires in COVID-19. This CDR3 has 15 amino acids. The V and J ends lost 1 base and 5 bases, in that order; junction bases with no gene match: 5. Germline V lookup: CDR1 SGHNT, CDR2 YYREEE (reference sequence). Profiled with immunoSEQ multiplex PCR; TCRdb holds only in-frame clones, not every one. The sample carries under 75,000 clones, approximately 90% recorded once. V and J are TRBV5-4 and TRBJ2-5; 10 nucleotides align to TRBD2. This receptor was taken from a man in his thirties or forties with acute or convalescent COVID-19. Sequenced: peripheral blood. The CDR3 bases are TGTGCCAGCAGCTTGCAGCGGGGGGGCCTCGAGACCCAGTACTTC. Residues: CASSLQRGGLETQYF. Together with reference TRBV5-4 and TRBJ2-5, the CDR3 gives the full variable domain: ETGVTQSPTHLIKTRGQQVTLRCSSQSGHNTVSWYQQALGQGPQFIFQYYREEENGRGNFPPRFSGLQFPNYSSELNVNALELDDSALYLCASSLQRGGLETQYFGPGTRLLVL.